This T cell receptor beta chain was sequenced during a study of blood T cell repertoires in COVID-19 (dated by TCRdb to 2019 to 2021). Regarding the study in general: The collaborator samples originated in the United States, Italy and Spain and spanned the acute and convalescent phases of COVID-19. The repertoires were released in a freely available public database meant as a resource for research on the immune response to SARS-CoV-2. Deeply sampled blood TCRbeta repertoires from subjects exposed to, actively infected with, or recovered from COVID-19 were included in the dataset. Where HLA class I and class II types were available, the types were taken from metadata supplied by the sample provider, not from assay-based typing. The material from the prospective study consisted of cDNA or gDNA derived from T cells, B-cell-depleted T cells, or PBMCs. A de-identified subject ID, COVID-19 status, age in years and sex were almost always included in the sample metadata. The samples were drawn from the first 160 participants of the ongoing ImmuneRACE study and from over a thousand subjects provided by 6 global collaborators. The paper as a whole reports these results and caveats: The quantity of clinical and demographic metadata differed by source and by participant and was supplied without curation.

Clipping removes 2 bases from V and 5 bases from J, with 5 as the unmatched junction base count. The cysteine opens and the phenylalanine closes a CDR3 of 15 amino acids. Only CDR3 DNA remains: 45 bases, in frame from the first base. Taken from the germline V gene, the CDR1 and CDR2 loops are SGHTA and FQGNSA. TCRbeta CDR3 regions were amplified from genomic DNA by means of the immunoSEQ Assay, a bias-controlled multiplex PCR. As for the authors' bioinformatics: The number of nucleated cells in each sample was estimated by amplification of reference gene primers within the assay. To quantify the absolute abundance of each unique TCRbeta CDR3 rearrangement, sequence reads were collapsed and filtered. Productive Simpson clonality was computed per sample as the square root of Simpson's diversity index over productive rearrangements. Imported from immuneACCESS, the table was reduced by TCRdb to in-frame sequences with V and J called. These copies leave out some clones; in studies compared against another copy, an unresolved V gene accounts for under half, and the cause of the remainder is not known. The D gene and trimming were derived from the DNA, and the V and J assignments and clone size from that table. Here the sample has about 200,000 clones; roughly 80% occur a single time. The top ten constitute approximately 5% of the sample.

About this clone: Its recognized antigen is unknown. Base quality data are lacking; no much larger clone is found one base away.

Each collaborating institution followed its own protocols to collect whole blood in K2EDTA tubes. For TCRbeta analysis, collaborator samples were shipped as frozen whole blood, as isolated PBMCs, or as DNA extracted from either sample type. The rearranged segments are TRBV7-2 and TRBJ1-4; 7 bases in between match TRBD1. The sequence was collected from a human donor in a cohort sampled during active COVID-19. The sample taken for sequencing was peripheral blood. The nucleotide sequence is TGTGCCAGCAGCTTACAGGGGGTGTTCAATGAAAAACTGTTTTTT. This encodes CASSLQGVFNEKLFF.